Each of the 18 T cell receptor beta chains below was sequenced from the same sample in a study of tumor-infiltrating lymphocytes in primary liver carcinoma. The input was 500 ng total RNA; TCR beta cDNA was made from it with a constant-region primer. Three nested multiplex PCR rounds of slightly modified ARM-PCR generated TCR beta libraries. TRBV1-TRBV30 forward primers paired with a C-beta reverse primer were used in the first two PCR rounds, which ran roughly 9 cycles each. Using its own MiXCR run on the multiplex PCR reads, TCRdb lists one record per CDR3 protein. The top ten clones hold about a fifth of a sample with under 130,000 distinct CDR3 sequences, around 84% of them seen once. Bulk tissue was left unsorted, and RNA and DNA were co-extracted from about 21-30 mg of it. The sample was liver tumor tissue from sampling region 3. Subset reported: tumor region T3, left-lateral pole. The receptors come from a man aged 35 to 55 with primary liver carcinoma and hepatitis B virus infection.

Details on this clonotype: Compared with germline, one end of the junction differs, possibly owing to a read error. The chain is built from TRBV6-5 and TRBJ2-5; D not certain. Germline V lookup: CDR1 MNHEY, CDR2 SVGAGI. This CDR3 comprises 14 residues. CDR3 region: CPSSCSNPGETQYF. The CDR3 nucleotides are TGTCCCAGCAGTTGCTCGAATCCTGGGGAGACCCAGTACTTC.

This clonotype was seen a single time. The conserved phenylalanine or tryptophan is not found at the CDR3 terminus, so this likely reflects a read error. For the CDR3, the DNA is TGCGCCAGCAACCAAGATCCTAAAGGACAAACTGAAGCTTTCCTT. It translates to CASNQDPKGQTEAFL. The chain joins TRBV4-3 to TRBJ1-1, with D possibly matching TRBD1 (5 bases). This CDR3 region has 15 residues. Germline V gene lookup returns CDR1 LGHNA and CDR2 YSLEER.

To note about this clonotype: Its ends do not fully match the called genes, so a read error is possible. The gene calls are TRBV6-1 and TRBJ1-5; D is unclear. The CDR3 has 13 residues. CDR1 and CDR2 (germline): MNHNS, SASEGT. CDR3 bases: TGTGCCAGCAGTGAGGCTCATCATCATCCCCAGCATTTT. Its protein is CASSEAHHHPQHF.

This clonotype appeared a few times. This CDR3 is missing its conserved last phenylalanine or tryptophan, likely due to a read error. The V call is TRBV11-1, the J call TRBJ1-6; D gene uncertain. The germline V gene encodes CDR1 SGHAT and CDR2 FQDESV (reference sequence). The CDR3 is made up of 13 amino acids. The DNA for the CDR3 is TGTACCAGCAGCCGGTCACTGGTTTCACCCCTCCACTCT. Translating gives CTSSRSLVSPLHS.

This clonotype was detected once. At one end the junction does not follow the germline gene, possibly because of a read error. The chain uses TRBV4-1 and TRBJ1-5; no definite D call. Germline V gene lookup returns CDR1 MGHRA and CDR2 YSYEKL. The CDR3 sequence is 16 residues long. The CDR3 DNA follows: TGCACCAGCAGCCCCGTTGAGAGGGTTGGTAATCAGCCCCAGCATTTT. This sequence encodes CTSSPVERVGNQPQHF.

Of note for this clonotype: One end of the junction is discordant with germline, which a read error may explain. This chain joins TRBV12-3 or TRBV12-4 and TRBJ2-5; 16 nucleotides agree with TRBD2. The CDR3 is 18 residues long. The CDR3 loop reads CASSWGLAGGEVRETQCF. CDR3 DNA: TGTGCTAGCAGTTGGGGACTAGCGGGAGGGGAGGTTCGGGAGACCCAGTGCTTC.

As for this clonotype: One end of the junction does not line up with germline, which may come from a read error. The J gene is TRBJ2-1, the V gene TRBV6-1, with 8 nucleotides matching TRBD2. The CDR3 is made up of 16 amino acids. In germline, CDR1 is MNHNS, CDR2 SASEGT. The CDR3 DNA reads as TGTACCAGCAGTGACCGCACCGGGACTAGTGGCAATGAACAGTTCTTC. It yields the protein CTSSDRTGTSGNEQFF.

Notes on this clonotype: One junction end disagrees with the germline gene, perhaps due to a read error. V is TRBV5-6 and J is TRBJ2-6; tentative D call: TRBD1 (5 bases). Germline CDR1 is SGHDT and CDR2 is YYEEEE. CDR3 size: 16 residues. This chain's CDR3 is CARNTYTGSGANILTF. The DNA for the CDR3 is TGTGCCAGAAACACATACACGGGCTCTGGGGCCAACATCCTGACTTTC.

This chain connects TRBV29-1 to TRBJ2-7, with 7 positions matching TRBD1. The CDR3 loop spans 15 amino acids. Per the germline V gene, CDR1 is SQVTM and CDR2 is ANQGSEA. V lost 3 bases and J lost 8; bases outside the gene matches: 16. The CDR3 loop is CSVEEWNRGVDKQYF. The CDR3 nucleotides are TGCAGCGTTGAGGAATGGAACAGGGGAGTAGACAAGCAGTACTTC.

As to this clonotype: The junction departs from germline at one end; a sequencing error may be responsible. This chain connects TRBV6-2 or TRBV6-3 to TRBJ2-4, with TRBD2 matching 11 bases. CDR3 length: 16 residues. Germline CDR1 MNHEY, CDR2 SVGEGT. Here the CDR3 reads CVSSPSGRIAKNIQYF. CDR3 sequence (DNA): TGTGTCAGCTCCCCTAGCGGGAGGATAGCCAAAAACATCCAGTACTTC.

This clonotype has just a few counts. The chain recombines TRBV6-5 with TRBJ1-2, with unresolved D. Germline loops: CDR1 MNHEY, CDR2 SVGAGI. The CDR3 is 12 residues long. V lost 11 bases and J 12 bases, leaving 22 bases between the germline ends. This CDR3 reads CAALGLAAMHTF. The CDR3 DNA reads TGTGCCGCCCTAGGCCTTGCCGCAATGCACACCTTC.

This chain connects TRBV5-6 to TRBJ1-1; 8 bases match TRBD1. The CDR3 consists of 14 residues. The J segment lost 14 bases and the V segment lost 4 bases, leaving 16 bases of the junction unmatched. Germline values: CDR1 SGHDT, CDR2 YYEEEE. For the CDR3, the DNA is TGTGCCAGCAGCGCACGACAGGGGTGGACTGAAACATTCTTT. It codes for CASSARQGWTETFF.

In its sample, this clonotype was seen a few times. This rearrangement joins TRBV19 to TRBJ2-1; 9 bases are shared with TRBD2. Germline trimming cut 3 bases from V and 4 bases from J; bases unmatched to any gene: 1. Germline lookup yields CDR1 LNHDA and CDR2 SQIVND (reference sequence). The CDR3 loop spans 14 amino acids. The CDR3 spells CASSMLAGYNEQFF. The CDR3, as DNA: TGTGCCAGTAGTATGCTAGCGGGGTACAATGAGCAGTTCTTC.

Details on this clonotype: With a much larger clone just one base away, this may be a read error. The chain combines TRBV24-1 with TRBJ2-5; 8 bases align to TRBD2. The length of the CDR3 is 15 residues. Looked up from germline, CDR1 is KGHDR and CDR2 is SFDVKD. The CDR3 is CATSGAGVGQEIQYF. The CDR3, as DNA: TGTGCCACCAGTGGAGCGGGAGTTGGGCAAGAGATCCAGTACTTC.

A word on this clonotype: The CDR3 ends on some other residue instead of the conserved phenylalanine or tryptophan, so this is likely a read error. The J gene is TRBJ1-2, the V gene TRBV28; D perhaps matches TRBD1 (5 bases). Germline loops: CDR1 MDHEN, CDR2 SYDVKM. V was cut by 9 bases and J by 4 bases, with 21 bases left in between. CDR3 size: 15 residues. CDR3 nucleotide sequence: TGTGCCAGTAGCTTCGGGGCCCAGGAGGGCTATGGCTACACCTTG. Translated, it gives CASSFGAQEGYGYTL.

In the case of this clonotype: Germline and junction disagree at one end, which may indicate a read error. This chain uses TRBV29-1 with TRBJ2-3; TRBD2 might be the D (5 bases). Germline V lookup: CDR1 SQVTM, CDR2 ANQGSEA. This CDR3 region has 11 residues. The CDR3 is CSAGNTDTQYF. Here the CDR3 DNA reads TGCAGCGCGGGAAATACAGATACACAGTATTTT.

For this clonotype: Mismatch with germline at one junction end may stem from a read error. This chain uses TRBV5-8 with TRBJ1-5; D remains ambiguous. Looked up from germline, CDR1 is SGHTS and CDR2 is YDEGEE. The CDR3 has 15 amino acids. The CDR3 DNA reads TGTACCAGCAGCTCCTTTGGAGGAGGAAATCAGCCCCAGCATTTT. This codes for CTSSSFGGGNQPQHF.

The chain couples TRBV6-1 to TRBJ2-2; D possibly corresponds to TRBD2 (5 bases). V dropped 0 bases and J dropped 17 bases, with 16 bases sitting between them. Germline V gives CDR1 MNHNS, CDR2 SASEGT. The CDR3 totals 13 residues. CDR3 nucleotide sequence: TGTGCCAGCAGTGAAGCCGACACCGGGGATCTTTTTTTT. Protein sequence: CASSEADTGDLFF.